The entry that follows covers one T cell receptor (beta chain) sequence. The antigen remains undetermined. This specimen comes from a study of lymphopenia after photon versus proton radiotherapy. Data came from immunoSEQ multiplex PCR; TCRdb stores just in-frame clones and leaves some out. The sample comprises around 66,000 clones, 75% to 90% of which are singletons, and around 2.1% rests with the top ten. Germline V lookup: CDR1 GTSNPN, CDR2 SVGIG (reference sequence). The germline V and J ends were trimmed by 4 bases and 8 bases, with 17 bases remaining between them. The CDR3 consists of 13 residues. Study conclusions and caveats: Authors raise, but do not show, better survival with proton therapy. Under photons, naive T cells and diversity fell while effector/memory populations rose. Oligoclonal CD8+ Temra expansion after nadir drove photon patients' diversity drop. Post-nadir TCR diversity decline inversely tracked overall survival among those who died.

The specimen comprised peripheral blood, sampled from a patient treated with photon-based radiotherapy. This receptor was taken from a man aged 40-49 years with gastric cancer. This chain links TRBV30 with TRBJ1-2, with unresolved D. The CDR3 DNA sequence: TGTGCCTGGACGTTGCAGAGAGTTGACGGCTACACCTTC. Amino acid sequence: CAWTLQRVDGYTF.